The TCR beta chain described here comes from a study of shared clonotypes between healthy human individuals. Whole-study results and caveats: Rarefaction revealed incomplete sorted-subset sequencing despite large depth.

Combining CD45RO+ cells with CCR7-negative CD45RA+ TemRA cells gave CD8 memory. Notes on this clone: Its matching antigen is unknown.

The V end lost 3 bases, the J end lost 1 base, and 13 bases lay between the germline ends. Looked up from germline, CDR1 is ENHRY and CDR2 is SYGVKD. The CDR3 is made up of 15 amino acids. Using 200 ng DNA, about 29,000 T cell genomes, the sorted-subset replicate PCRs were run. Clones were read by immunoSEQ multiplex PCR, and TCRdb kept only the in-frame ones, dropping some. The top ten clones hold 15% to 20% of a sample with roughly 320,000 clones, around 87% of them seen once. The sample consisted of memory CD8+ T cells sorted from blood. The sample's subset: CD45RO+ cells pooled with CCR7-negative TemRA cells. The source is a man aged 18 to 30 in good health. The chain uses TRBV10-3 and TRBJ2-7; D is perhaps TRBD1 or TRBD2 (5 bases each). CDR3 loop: CAISDPRDRSYEQYF. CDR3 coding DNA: TGTGCCATCAGTGACCCCCGGGACCGGTCCTACGAGCAGTACTTC.